This T cell receptor beta chain was found in a study of blood T cells in healthy people across ages. Between the trimmed V and J ends, which lost 4 bases and 4 bases, there was a span of 10 bases. CDR1 and CDR2 from the germline V gene are SQVTM and ANQGSEA. CDR3 length equals 12 residues. This clonotype was counted only a few times. For the second PCR, which ran for roughly 6 to 12 cycles, a sample-barcoded 5' primer and a J-beta primer mix were used. With 12 random nucleotides, a template-switch adaptor tagged each individual cDNA molecule. A single record per CDR3 protein comes from TCRdb applying MiXCR to the 5' RACE reads. The sample has about 1.5 million distinct CDR3 sequences, approximately 39% seen once.

The chain carries TRBV29-1 and TRBJ1-2; no firm D call. The specimen was blood. This receptor was obtained from a woman between 18 and 29 years old in good health. The CDR3 bases are TGCAGCGTTGGGGGTTTAGGCTATGGCTACACCTTC. Translating gives CSVGGLGYGYTF.